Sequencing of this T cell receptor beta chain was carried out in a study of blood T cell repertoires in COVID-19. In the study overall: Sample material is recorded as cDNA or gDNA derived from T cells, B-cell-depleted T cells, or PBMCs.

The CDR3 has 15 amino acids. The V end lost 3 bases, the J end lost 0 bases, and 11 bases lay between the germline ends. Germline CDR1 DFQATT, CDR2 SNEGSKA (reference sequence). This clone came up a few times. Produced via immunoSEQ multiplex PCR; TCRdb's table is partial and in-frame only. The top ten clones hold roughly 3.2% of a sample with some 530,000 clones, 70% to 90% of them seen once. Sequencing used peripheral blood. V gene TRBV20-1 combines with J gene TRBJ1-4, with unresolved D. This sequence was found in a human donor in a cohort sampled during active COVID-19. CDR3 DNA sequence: TGCAGTGCTAGTCGGGAAGCCGCAACTAATGAAAAACTGTTTTTT. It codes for CSASREAATNEKLFF.